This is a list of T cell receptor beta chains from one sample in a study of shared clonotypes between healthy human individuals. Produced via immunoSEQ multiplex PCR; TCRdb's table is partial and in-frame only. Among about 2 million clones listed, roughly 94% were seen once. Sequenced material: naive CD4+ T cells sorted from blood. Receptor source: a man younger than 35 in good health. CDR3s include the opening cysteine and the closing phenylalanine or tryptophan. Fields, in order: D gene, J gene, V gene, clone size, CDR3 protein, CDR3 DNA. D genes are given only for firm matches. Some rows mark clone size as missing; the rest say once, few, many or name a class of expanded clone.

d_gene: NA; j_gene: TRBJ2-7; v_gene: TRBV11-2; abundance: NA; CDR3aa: CASSLVQGSSYEQYF; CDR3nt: TGTGCCAGCAGCTTAGTACAGGGAAGCTCCTACGAGCAGTACTTC
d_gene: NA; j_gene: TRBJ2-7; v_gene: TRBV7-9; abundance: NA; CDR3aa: CASSRGPDRHNYEQYF; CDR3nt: TGTGCCAGCAGCAGAGGCCCAGACAGGCACAACTACGAGCAGTACTTC
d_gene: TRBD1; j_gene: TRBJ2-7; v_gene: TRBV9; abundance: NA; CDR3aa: CASSVWDRGYEQYF; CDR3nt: TGTGCCAGCAGCGTGTGGGACAGGGGGTACGAGCAGTACTTC
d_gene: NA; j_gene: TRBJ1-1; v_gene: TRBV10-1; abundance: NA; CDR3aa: CASSESQGYTEAFF; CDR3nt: TGCGCCAGCAGTGAGTCGCAGGGCTACACTGAAGCTTTCTTT
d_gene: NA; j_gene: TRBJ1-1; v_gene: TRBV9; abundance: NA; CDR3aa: CASSGRPAGATEAFF; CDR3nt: TGTGCCAGCAGCGGCAGACCTGCGGGGGCCACTGAAGCTTTCTTT
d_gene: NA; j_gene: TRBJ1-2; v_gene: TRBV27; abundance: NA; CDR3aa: CASSQRIDTGYTF; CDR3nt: TGTGCCAGCAGTCAACGGATAGATACTGGCTACACCTTC
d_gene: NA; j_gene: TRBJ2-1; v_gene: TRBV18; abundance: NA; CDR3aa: CASSPGRGLEQFF; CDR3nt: TGTGCCAGCTCACCTGGTAGGGGCCTTGAGCAGTTCTTC
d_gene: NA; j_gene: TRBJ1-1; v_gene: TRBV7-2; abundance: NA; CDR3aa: CASGQRTEAFF; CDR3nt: TGTGCCAGCGGGCAAAGGACTGAAGCTTTCTTT
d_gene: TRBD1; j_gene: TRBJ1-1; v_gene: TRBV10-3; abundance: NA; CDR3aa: CAISLGQVNEAFF; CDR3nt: TGTGCCATCAGCTTGGGACAGGTTAATGAAGCTTTCTTT
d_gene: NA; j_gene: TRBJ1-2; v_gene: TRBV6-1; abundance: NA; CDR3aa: CASSEYRDSGPYGYTF; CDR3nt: TGTGCCAGCAGCGAATACCGGGACTCAGGACCCTATGGCTACACCTTC
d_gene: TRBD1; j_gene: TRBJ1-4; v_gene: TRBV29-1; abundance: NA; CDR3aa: CRGTGKATNEKLFF; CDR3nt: TGCAGGGGGACAGGGAAGGCAACTAATGAAAAACTGTTTTTT
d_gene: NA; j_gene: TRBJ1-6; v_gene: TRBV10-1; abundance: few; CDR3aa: CASSAGTNSPLHF; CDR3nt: TGCGCCAGCAGTGCAGGGACCAATTCACCCCTCCACTTT
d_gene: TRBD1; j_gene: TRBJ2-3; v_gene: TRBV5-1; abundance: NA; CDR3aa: CASTLERLQDRGRVTDTQYF; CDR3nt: TGCGCCAGCACCTTAGAACGACTGCAGGACAGGGGGCGAGTCACAGATACGCAGTATTTT
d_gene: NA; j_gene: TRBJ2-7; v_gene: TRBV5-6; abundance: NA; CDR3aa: CASSREETYEQYF; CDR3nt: TGTGCCAGCAGCCGTGAGGAAACCTACGAGCAGTACTTC
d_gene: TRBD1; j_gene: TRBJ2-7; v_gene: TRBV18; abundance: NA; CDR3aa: CASSSIGTGTYEQYF; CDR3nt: TGTGCCAGCTCTTCGATCGGGACAGGGACCTACGAGCAGTACTTC
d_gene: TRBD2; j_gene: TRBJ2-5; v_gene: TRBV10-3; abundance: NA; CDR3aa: CAISDGGTSGRTQYF; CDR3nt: TGTGCCATCAGTGATGGGGGGACTAGCGGGAGGACCCAGTACTTC
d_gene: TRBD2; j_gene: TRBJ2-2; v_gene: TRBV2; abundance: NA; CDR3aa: CASSDQPGGIDFANTGELFF; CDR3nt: TGTGCCAGCAGTGACCAACCGGGGGGGATCGATTTCGCGAACACCGGGGAGCTGTTTTTT
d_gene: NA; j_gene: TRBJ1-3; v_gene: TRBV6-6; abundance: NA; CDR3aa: CASSYLEGGNTIYF; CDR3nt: TGTGCCAGCAGTTACTTAGAGGGCGGAAACACCATATATTTT
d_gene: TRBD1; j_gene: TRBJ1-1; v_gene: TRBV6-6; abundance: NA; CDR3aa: CASGSGTGIVSAFF; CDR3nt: TGTGCCAGCGGCTCCGGGACAGGGATAGTTTCGGCTTTCTTT
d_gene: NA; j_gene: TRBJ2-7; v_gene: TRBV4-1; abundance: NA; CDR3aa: CASSPRSGRGNEQYF; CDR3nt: TGCGCCAGCAGCCCCCGTTCGGGCCGCGGGAACGAGCAGTACTTC
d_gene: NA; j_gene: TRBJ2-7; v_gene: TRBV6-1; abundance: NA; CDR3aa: CASSDEGGPYEQYF; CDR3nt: TGTGCCAGCAGTGACGAGGGGGGCCCCTACGAGCAGTACTTC
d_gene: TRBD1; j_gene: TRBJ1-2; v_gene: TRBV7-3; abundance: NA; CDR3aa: CASSLNPSGQGVVYGYTF; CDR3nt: TGTGCCAGCAGCTTAAATCCGTCGGGACAGGGAGTCGTCTATGGCTACACCTTC
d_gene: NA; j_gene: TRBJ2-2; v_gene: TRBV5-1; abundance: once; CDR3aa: CASSPLGANTGELFF; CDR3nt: TGCGCCAGCAGCCCTCTTGGGGCAAACACCGGGGAGCTGTTTTTT
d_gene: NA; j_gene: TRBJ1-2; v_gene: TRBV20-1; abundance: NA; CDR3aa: CSAQGPRGYTF; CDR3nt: TGCAGTGCTCAAGGTCCCCGTGGCTACACCTTC